This is a list of T cell receptor beta chains from one sample in a study of blood T cell repertoires in COVID-19. Libraries were prepared by immunoSEQ multiplex PCR; TCRdb keeps only in-frame clonotypes and omits some of them. The repertoire holds around 50,000 clones, with over 80% as singletons. Specimen: peripheral blood. Receptors originate from a man between 65 and 80 years old with acute or convalescent COVID-19. CDR3s include the opening cysteine and the closing phenylalanine or tryptophan. The D gene is left open where the match is weak. Expanded clones are given a class, and other clones once, few, many or no size at all.

d_call clone_size j_call v_call cdr3_aa cdr3_nt
TRBD2 NA TRBJ2-7 TRBV19 CASSIISSGPRRVPQQYF TGTGCCAGTAGTATAATAAGTAGCGGGCCTCGTCGGGTCCCCCAGCAGTACTTC
TRBD1 NA TRBJ2-2 TRBV11-2 CASSRDRATGELFF TGTGCCAGCAGTCGAGACAGGGCCACCGGGGAGCTGTTTTTT
NA NA TRBJ1-1 TRBV19 CASSITYPFEAFF TGTGCCAGTAGTATAACTTACCCATTTGAGGCTTTCTTT
NA NA TRBJ1-1 TRBV29-1 CSVEKGYGAGVTEAFF TGCAGCGTTGAAAAAGGATACGGCGCGGGTGTCACTGAAGCTTTCTTT
NA NA TRBJ1-2 TRBV27 CASSPKATEGGYTF TGTGCCAGCAGCCCTAAGGCTACAGAAGGTGGCTACACCTTC
NA NA TRBJ1-5 TRBV6-1 CASSEPGHLNQPQHF TGTGCCAGCAGTGAGCCGGGACACTTAAATCAGCCCCAGCATTTT
TRBD2 NA TRBJ2-1 TRBV14 CASSPRRSGMANEQFF TGTGCCAGCAGCCCTCGAAGGAGCGGGATGGCAAATGAGCAGTTCTTC
NA once TRBJ2-1 TRBV11-2 CASSGQPGQEQFF TGTGCCAGCAGCGGTCAACCGGGACAAGAACAGTTCTTC
TRBD1 NA TRBJ1-1 TRBV2 CASPTGGEAFF TGTGCCAGTCCGACAGGGGGGGAAGCTTTCTTT
NA NA TRBJ2-2 TRBV5-1 CASSSGSTGELFF TGCGCCAGCAGCTCTGGGAGCACCGGGGAGCTGTTTTTT
TRBD2 NA TRBJ2-7 TRBV10-1 CASSPLEERELYEQYF TGCGCCAGCAGTCCCCTGGAAGAGCGGGAGTTATACGAGCAGTACTTC
NA NA TRBJ1-6 TRBV27 CASSFRGSYNSPLHF TGTGCCAGCAGTTTCCGGGGCTCCTATAATTCACCCCTCCACTTT
NA NA TRBJ2-1 TRBV6-2/TRBV6-3 CASSSRARSYNEQFF TGTGCCAGCAGTTCGCGAGCGAGGTCCTACAATGAGCAGTTCTTC
NA once TRBJ1-4 TRBV7-6 CASSLRGNEKLFF TGTGCCAGCAGCTTGAGAGGGAATGAAAAACTGTTTTTT
NA once TRBJ2-2 TRBV5-1 CASSLVATGELFF TGCGCCAGCAGCTTGGTAGCGACCGGGGAGCTGTTTTTT
NA NA TRBJ1-6 TRBV25-1 CASKENRNSPLHF TGTGCCAGCAAGGAGAACCGAAATTCACCCCTCCACTTT
NA NA TRBJ1-1 TRBV5-5 CASSLEGRSAFF TGTGCCAGCAGCTTGGAGGGGCGATCAGCTTTCTTT
TRBD1 NA TRBJ1-5 TRBV7-8 CASSPGQGESNQPQHF TGTGCCAGCAGCCCGGGACAGGGGGAGTCCAATCAGCCCCAGCATTTT
NA NA TRBJ2-3 TRBV19 CASSIVPRESTDTQYF TGTGCCAGTAGTATCGTCCCCAGGGAAAGCACAGATACGCAGTATTTT
TRBD1 NA TRBJ1-6 TRBV2 CASSDPGGAGSPLHF TGTGCCAGCAGCGACCCAGGGGGCGCAGGTTCACCCCTCCACTTT
TRBD1 NA TRBJ1-5 TRBV19 CASSEQGSAQPQHF TGTGCCAGTAGTGAACAGGGGTCAGCTCAGCCCCAGCATTTT
NA NA TRBJ2-2 TRBV7-2 CASSQRTGNTGELFF TGTGCCAGCAGCCAACGAACAGGGAACACCGGGGAGCTGTTTTTT
NA NA TRBJ2-6 TRBV9 CASGNRELGANVLTF TGTGCCAGCGGCAACAGGGAGCTCGGGGCCAACGTCCTGACTTTC
NA NA TRBJ1-5 TRBV27 CASSSRNRAVGQPQHF TGTGCCAGCAGTTCCAGAAACAGGGCAGTAGGTCAGCCCCAGCATTTT
NA NA TRBJ1-5 TRBV30 CAWSATPSNQPQHF TGTGCCTGGAGTGCCACTCCTAGCAATCAGCCCCAGCATTTT
NA NA TRBJ1-6 TRBV6-5 CASMRGGVPNSPLHF TGTGCCAGTATGAGAGGGGGGGTACCTAATTCACCCCTCCACTTT
TRBD1 NA TRBJ2-7 TRBV3-1/TRBV3-2 CASSQRTGESVEQYF TGTGCCAGCAGCCAGCGGACAGGGGAATCCGTCGAGCAGTACTTC
NA NA TRBJ2-7 TRBV5-5 CASSLRTETFYEQYF TGTGCCAGCAGCTTGCGCACTGAAACCTTCTACGAGCAGTACTTC
NA NA TRBJ1-6 TRBV30 CAWSGGGNSPLHF TGTGCCTGGAGTGGGGGAGGAAATTCACCCCTCCACTTT
TRBD1 few TRBJ2-3 TRBV24-1 CATSRTGGSTDTQYF TGTGCCACCAGTCGGACAGGGGGAAGCACAGATACGCAGTATTTT
TRBD2 NA TRBJ2-5 TRBV5-1 CASTLAGQPLQETQYF TGCGCCAGCACATTAGCGGGCCAACCTCTCCAAGAGACCCAGTACTTC
NA NA TRBJ2-3 TRBV5-1 CASRYEGTDTQYF TGCGCCAGCAGATATGAGGGCACAGATACGCAGTATTTT
NA NA TRBJ1-1 TRBV19 CASSTIHDRMNTEAFF TGTGCCAGTAGTACCATACACGACAGGATGAACACTGAAGCTTTCTTT